Following are 23 T cell receptor beta chains from one sample sequenced in a study of blood T cell repertoires in COVID-19. The repertoire was sequenced with immunoSEQ multiplex PCR; TCRdb's copy has only in-frame clones and lacks some. The sample consists of fewer than 110,000 clones, about 90% of them appearing once. Material: peripheral blood. Every receptor here comes from a man aged 50-60 years with acute or convalescent COVID-19.

The chain combines TRBV19 with TRBJ1-2; no reliable D call. V lost 1 base and J 7 bases, leaving 4 bases between the germline ends. The CDR3 runs 11 residues. Germline assignment: CDR1 LNHDA and CDR2 SQIVND (reference sequence). CDR3 sequence (DNA): TGTGCCAGTAGTATAGGAGGTGGCTACACCTTC. Its protein is CASSIGGGYTF.

The gene calls are TRBV7-9 and TRBJ1-4, with a possible D match to TRBD1 (5 bases). The CDR3 is made up of 15 amino acids. The V end lost 1 base, the J end lost 1 base, and 7 bases lay between the germline ends. Germline CDR1 and CDR2: SEHNR and FQNEAQ (reference sequence). The chain's CDR3 is CASSLGTITNEKLFF. The CDR3 region has the DNA TGTGCCAGCAGCTTAGGGACAATAACTAATGAAAAACTGTTTTTT.

The chain uses TRBV29-1 and TRBJ2-3, with D perhaps TRBD2 (5 bases). The V gene's germline CDR1 is SQVTM and CDR2 ANQGSEA. The CDR3 runs 13 residues. The V end lost 7 bases, the J end lost 2 bases, and 13 bases lay between the germline ends. In DNA, the CDR3 is TGCAGCGGGGAGCCCAGGAACACAGATACGCAGTATTTT. Its translation: CSGEPRNTDTQYF.

The chain has TRBV24-1 and TRBJ2-1, with TRBD2 identical over 15 bases. With V trimmed by 9 bases and J by 7 bases, 6 bases remained unmatched. The CDR3 runs 15 residues. The germline V gene has CDR1 KGHDR and CDR2 SFDVKD. This CDR3 is CATSGLAGGLNEQFF. CDR3 DNA: TGTGCCACCTCTGGACTAGCGGGGGGGCTTAATGAGCAGTTCTTC.

J is TRBJ1-2 and V is TRBV7-2; no definite D call. The CDR3 length is 15 residues. Trimming shortened V by 5 bases and J by 1 base, and 14 bases separated the two germline ends. Germline values: CDR1 SGHTA, CDR2 FQGNSA. CDR3 nucleotide sequence: TGTGCCAGCAGCCCGGAGGAAAGGGTTAACTATGGCTACACCTTC. This sequence encodes CASSPEERVNYGYTF.

The J gene is TRBJ1-2, the V gene TRBV19; 7 bases are a match to TRBD1. This CDR3 contains 16 residues. Trimming cost V 5 bases and J 1 base; bases outside gene matches: 10. Per germline, CDR1 LNHDA and CDR2 SQIVND (reference sequence). In DNA, the CDR3 is TGTGCCAGTAGTTCTCCCCGACAGGGCCTTAACTATGGCTACACCTTC. It encodes CASSSPRQGLNYGYTF.

This rearrangement joins TRBV5-5 to TRBJ1-4; perhaps TRBD1 as D (6 bases). Looked up from germline, CDR1 is SGHKS and CDR2 is YYEKEE (reference sequence). Between the trimmed V and J ends, which lost 0 bases and 11 bases, there was a span of 8 bases. The CDR3 runs to 12 residues. This chain's CDR3 is CASSLGTGKLFF. The CDR3 nucleotides are TGTGCCAGCAGCTTGGGCACAGGGAAACTGTTTTTT.

The chain uses TRBV28 and TRBJ1-6; D perhaps matches TRBD1 (6 bases). The CDR3 has 15 amino acids. Germline V gives CDR1 MDHEN, CDR2 SYDVKM. With 7 bases removed from V and 7 bases from J, the gap between germline ends came to 17 bases. The CDR3 sequence is CASTNPTGRNSPLHF. The CDR3 nucleotides read TGTGCCAGCACTAACCCGACAGGTCGAAATTCACCCCTCCACTTT. The entire variable domain, with the rest obtained from reference TRBV28 and TRBJ1-6, is as follows: DVKVTQSSRYLVKRTGEKVFLECVQDMDHENMFWYRQDPGLGLRLIYFSYDVKMKEKGDIPEGYSVSREKKERFSLILESASTNQTSMYLCASTNPTGRNSPLHFGNGTRLTVT.

This clone appeared a single time. The chain joins TRBV4-2 to TRBJ1-3; D remains ambiguous. V gave up 1 base and J gave up 0 bases, with 10 bases separating them. Germline-derived CDR1 and CDR2 are LGHNA and YNFKEQ. The CDR3 spans 16 residues. CDR3 sequence: CASSQGVLDSGNTIYF. The CDR3 DNA sequence: TGTGCCAGCAGCCAAGGAGTTCTCGACTCTGGAAACACCATATATTTT.

This clone was seen more than once but under ten times. This rearrangement joins TRBV6-2 or TRBV6-3 to TRBJ1-5; 12 positions match TRBD1. The CDR3 has 16 residues. Germline V gene data show CDR1 as MNHEY and CDR2 as SVGEGT. V trimming: 5 bases; J trimming: 3 bases; junction bases outside the gene matches: 5. CDR3 coding DNA: TGTGCCAGCAGTGGGGACAGGGGGCGTTTCAATCAGCCCCAGCATTTT. Translated: CASSGDRGRFNQPQHF.

The V call is TRBV19, the J call TRBJ1-1; tentatively, D is TRBD1 (6 bases). The length of the CDR3 is 15 residues. Germline V lookup: CDR1 LNHDA, CDR2 SQIVND (reference sequence). V was pared by 5 bases and J by 0 bases, with 13 bases between. The DNA for the CDR3 is TGTGCCAGTAGTCCTCGCCAGGGGATGAACACTGAAGCTTTCTTT. It specifies CASSPRQGMNTEAFF.

This rearrangement joins TRBV4-3 to TRBJ1-2; D gene ambiguous. Germline V gene data show CDR1 as LGHNA and CDR2 as YSLEER. This CDR3 region has 15 residues. Trimming removed 3 bases at V and 3 bases at J, with 14 bases between. The CDR3 protein is CASSQGDTDDYGYTF. CDR3 sequence (DNA): TGCGCCAGCAGCCAGGGAGACACGGACGACTATGGCTACACCTTC.

This chain uses TRBV6-5 with TRBJ1-6; D gene uncertain. The germline gives CDR1 MNHEY, CDR2 SVGAGI. This CDR3 spans 13 amino acids. Deletions cut 6 bases from V and 9 bases from J, with 12 bases between. This CDR3 reads CASRPQVPSPLHF. CDR3 in DNA: TGTGCCAGCAGACCCCAGGTTCCTTCACCCCTCCACTTT.

V usage is TRBV4-2 and J usage is TRBJ1-1; TRBD1 is a possible D gene (5 bases). The germline CDR1 and CDR2 sequences are LGHNA and YNFKEQ. The CDR3 spans 16 residues. Trimming took 3 bases from V and 0 from J, leaving 14 bases between them. The CDR3 nucleotides read TGTGCCAGCAGCCAGAATGGGGCAGCCCTGAACACTGAAGCTTTCTTT. Amino acid sequence: CASSQNGAALNTEAFF.

This rearrangement joins TRBV19 to TRBJ1-4; TRBD1 might be the D (6 bases). Germline CDR1 is LNHDA and CDR2 is SQIVND (reference sequence). There are 14 residues in the CDR3. Trimming left V 7 bases short and J 3 bases short, with 12 bases between. The CDR3 is CASTGATSNEKLFF. CDR3 DNA sequence: TGTGCCAGTACAGGGGCCACGTCTAATGAAAAACTGTTTTTT.

The V call is TRBV24-1, the J call TRBJ1-5; possible D gene TRBD1, 5 bases. Trimming removed 3 bases from V and 9 bases from J, with 17 bases in between. Germline V CDR1 and CDR2: KGHDR, SFDVKD. The CDR3 totals 15 residues. The CDR3 here is CATSDPTSPGGPQHF. Here the CDR3 DNA reads TGTGCCACCAGTGATCCCACGTCCCCGGGGGGGCCCCAGCATTTT.

The V and J genes are TRBV13 and TRBJ2-3; D not resolved. Germline CDR1 and CDR2: PRHDT and FYEKMQ (reference sequence). V was clipped by 5 bases and J by 0 bases, with 9 bases between them. The CDR3 consists of 14 residues. CDR3 DNA: TGTGCCAGCAGCCGACGAGCGAGCACAGATACGCAGTATTTT. Protein: CASSRRASTDTQYF.

This chain connects TRBV19 to TRBJ1-5; 7 positions agree with TRBD1. The CDR3 consists of 15 residues. Germline trimming cut 7 bases from V and 6 bases from J; bases unmatched to any gene: 12. The germline V gene encodes CDR1 LNHDA and CDR2 SQIVND (reference sequence). CDR3: CASTHRQGQGQPQHF. CDR3 sequence (DNA): TGTGCCAGTACTCACAGACAGGGCCAGGGTCAGCCCCAGCATTTT.

This chain links TRBV5-8 with TRBJ2-7; 8 positions agree with TRBD1. There are 15 residues in the CDR3. J was trimmed by 4 bases and V by 0 bases; bases with no gene match: 6. Germline CDR1 reads SGHTS; CDR2 reads YDEGEE. The DNA of the CDR3 is TGTGCCAGCAGCTTGGCTACCGGGACAGGATACGAGCAGTACTTC. It yields the protein CASSLATGTGYEQYF. The full variable domain, with the rest looked up from reference TRBV5-8 and TRBJ2-7, is EAGVTQSPTHLIKTRGQQATLRCSPISGHTSVYWYQQALGLGLQFLLWYDEGEERNRGNFPPRFSGRQFPNYSSELNVNALELEDSALYLCASSLATGTGYEQYFGPGTRLTVT.

The chain recombines TRBV7-2 with TRBJ1-2; D is unclear. Per germline, CDR1 SGHTA and CDR2 FQGNSA. Trimming stripped 1 base from V and 4 bases from J, with 13 bases between. The CDR3 has 15 amino acids. CDR3 sequence (DNA): TGTGCCAGCAGCTTAGGCGTAAAAAGTGGCTATGGCTACACCTTC. As protein: CASSLGVKSGYGYTF.

This clone was counted a single time. This chain connects TRBV4-1 to TRBJ1-5, with D maybe TRBD1 (5 bases). This CDR3 is built from 17 residues. V lost 0 bases and J lost 6, with 18 bases in between. Per the germline V gene, CDR1 is MGHRA and CDR2 is YSYEKL. CDR3 nucleotides: TGCGCCAGCAGCCAAGATAGGTGGCAGGGTAATCGTCAGCCCCAGCATTTT. This encodes CASSQDRWQGNRQPQHF.

J is TRBJ1-4 and V is TRBV4-2, with 10 bases identical to TRBD1. The V gene end was trimmed by 0 bases and the J gene end by 6 bases; junction bases not matched to a gene: 4. Germline CDR1 reads LGHNA; CDR2 reads YNFKEQ. This CDR3 is 16 amino acids long. The CDR3 coding sequence is TGTGCCAGCAGCCAAGATCCGGGACAGGGGTATGAAAAACTGTTTTTT. This codes for CASSQDPGQGYEKLFF.

V gene TRBV2 combines with J gene TRBJ1-6; 11 nucleotides match TRBD1. Looked up from germline, CDR1 is SNHLY and CDR2 is FYNNEI. The CDR3 runs 15 residues. V gave up 6 bases and J gave up 8 bases; unmatched junction bases: 6. Here the CDR3 reads CASRERTGGDSPLHF. DNA of the CDR3: TGTGCCAGCAGAGAACGGACAGGGGGCGATTCACCCCTCCACTTT. Together with reference TRBV2 and TRBJ1-6, the CDR3 gives the full variable domain: EPEVTQTPSHQVTQMGQEVILRCVPISNHLYFYWYRQILGQKVEFLVSFYNNEISEKSEIFDDQFSVERPDGSNFTLKIRSTKLEDSAMYFCASRERTGGDSPLHFGNGTRLTVT.